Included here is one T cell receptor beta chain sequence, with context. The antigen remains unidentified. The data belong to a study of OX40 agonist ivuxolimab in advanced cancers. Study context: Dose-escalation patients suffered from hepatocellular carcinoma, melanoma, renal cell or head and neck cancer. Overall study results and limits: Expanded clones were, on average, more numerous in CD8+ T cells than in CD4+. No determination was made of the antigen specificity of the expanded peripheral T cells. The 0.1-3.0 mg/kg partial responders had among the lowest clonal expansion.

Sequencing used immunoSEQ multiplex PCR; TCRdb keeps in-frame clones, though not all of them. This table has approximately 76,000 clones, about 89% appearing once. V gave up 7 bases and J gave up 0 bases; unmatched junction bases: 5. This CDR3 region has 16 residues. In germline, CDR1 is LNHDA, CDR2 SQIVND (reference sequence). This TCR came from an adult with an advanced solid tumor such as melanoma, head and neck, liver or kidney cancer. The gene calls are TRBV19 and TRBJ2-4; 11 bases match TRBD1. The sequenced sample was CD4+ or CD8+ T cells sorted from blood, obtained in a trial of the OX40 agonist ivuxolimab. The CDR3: CASTGQGAQAKNIQYF. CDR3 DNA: TGTGCCAGTACCGGACAGGGGGCGCAAGCCAAAAACATTCAGTACTTC.